This T cell receptor beta chain was profiled in a study of breast tumors, draining lymph nodes, adjacent tissues. The lymph nodes were axillary draining lymph nodes from breast cancer patients. Each CDR3 protein is one row after TCRdb ran MiXCR on the multiplex PCR reads. The sample comprises about 180,000 distinct CDR3 sequences, approximately 33% of which are singletons, and around 3.5% rests with the top ten. At least ten counts were recorded for this clonotype. Its antigen is unidentified. Findings and limits, study-wide: Compared with lymph nodes, tumors were less diverse; compared with nontumor tissue, more. Luminal-like breast cancer showed significantly higher tumor–nontumor repertoire similarity than basal-like.

Germline V CDR1 and CDR2: SGHRS, YFSETQ. The V end was cut by 0 bases, the J end by 0 bases, with 10 bases between. CDR3 length: 16 amino acids. The specimen was axillary lymph node tissue. This clonotype was sampled from a female donor with breast cancer. Some clones in this sample may be carry-over from other donors' samples. This chain links TRBV5-1 with TRBJ1-3; D remains unclear. DNA for the CDR3: TGCGCCAGCAGCTTGGGCCCGGCGCGCTCTGGAAACACCATATATTTT. Its protein product is CASSLGPARSGNTIYF.